Listed below are T cell receptor beta chains from one sample, sequenced in a study of T cell responses to AZD1222 COVID-19 vaccine. Profiling relied on immunoSEQ multiplex PCR, and the TCRdb table lists in-frame clones only, not all of them. The data hold approximately 120,000 clones, with more than 80% observed a single time. The sequencing here drew on peripheral blood, taken on day 0 of AZD1222 vaccination. The source of these receptors is an adult in good health. CDR3s include the opening cysteine and the closing phenylalanine or tryptophan. Each record gives: D gene, J gene, clone size, V gene, CDR3 protein, CDR3 DNA. The D gene is left open where the match is weak. Size is omitted from some rows. Given values are once, few, many or a class for expanded clones.

- TRBJ2-6 - TRBV7-7 CASSGGLSSGANVLTF TGTGCCAGCAGCGGGGGATTATCCTCTGGGGCCAACGTCCTGACTTTC
- TRBJ2-2 - TRBV29-1 CSVDEGDSNTGELFF TGCAGCGTCGACGAAGGGGACTCGAACACCGGGGAGCTGTTTTTT
TRBD1 TRBJ2-5 - TRBV10-3 CAISSRGSGETQYF TGTGCCATCTCCAGCAGGGGGAGCGGAGAGACCCAGTACTTC
TRBD2 TRBJ2-3 - TRBV4-2 CASSPGGDTDTQYF TGTGCCAGCAGCCCCGGGGGGGACACAGATACGCAGTATTTT
TRBD1 TRBJ1-5 - TRBV7-8 CASSSGTGGGNQPQHF TGTGCCAGCAGCTCCGGGACAGGGGGCGGCAATCAGCCCCAGCATTTT
- TRBJ1-5 - TRBV7-9 CASSLGIGQPQHF TGTGCCAGCAGCTTAGGTATCGGGCAGCCCCAGCATTTT
- TRBJ2-7 few TRBV5-1 CASGRSSYEQYF TGCGCCAGCGGTCGGAGTTCCTACGAGCAGTACTTC
TRBD1 TRBJ1-4 - TRBV28 CASRETGPASEKLFF TGTGCCAGCAGGGAGACAGGGCCCGCTAGTGAAAAACTGTTTTTT
- TRBJ2-1 - TRBV28 CASSWVDEQFF TGTGCCAGCTCTTGGGTGGATGAGCAGTTCTTC
- TRBJ2-2 - TRBV30 CAWSGYPSNTGELFF TGTGCCTGGAGTGGATATCCCTCGAACACCGGGGAGCTGTTTTTT
- TRBJ2-2 - TRBV2 CASSLRGVTGELFF TGTGCCAGCAGTTTAAGGGGGGTTACCGGGGAGCTGTTTTTT
- TRBJ2-7 - TRBV11-3 CASSPRSPGDEQYF TGTGCCAGCAGCCCCCGATCTCCCGGCGACGAGCAGTACTTC
TRBD1 TRBJ1-1 - TRBV24-1 CATSGPGQGFTEAFF TGTGCCACCAGTGGACCCGGACAGGGGTTCACTGAAGCTTTCTTT
TRBD2 TRBJ2-7 - TRBV4-1 CASSQDMGTSVPYEQYF TGCGCCAGCAGCCAAGATATGGGGACTAGCGTACCCTACGAGCAGTACTTC
- TRBJ2-7 once TRBV28 CASSYEGLGSYEQYF TGTGCCAGCAGTTACGAGGGACTTGGATCCTACGAGCAGTACTTC
- TRBJ2-2 - TRBV19 CASSIPGTSANTGELFF TGTGCCAGTAGTATCCCGGGGACAAGCGCAAACACCGGGGAGCTGTTTTTT
TRBD1 TRBJ2-7 - TRBV5-6 CASSLQGREQYF TGTGCCAGCAGCTTACAGGGGCGGGAGCAGTACTTC
- TRBJ1-2 - TRBV28 CASSLSGGARYGYTF TGTGCCAGCAGTTTAAGCGGGGGCGCGCGATATGGCTACACCTTC
- TRBJ2-2 - TRBV5-1 CASSLGVGNTGELFF TGCGCCAGCAGCTTAGGGGTTGGAAACACCGGGGAGCTGTTTTTT
- TRBJ2-1 - TRBV2 CASSERDYNEQFF TGTGCCAGCAGTGAACGGGACTACAATGAGCAGTTCTTC
- TRBJ1-5 - TRBV6-5 CASGIGSNQPQHF TGTGCCAGCGGGATAGGGAGCAATCAGCCCCAGCATTTT
TRBD1 TRBJ1-2 - TRBV6-5 CASMQGGGGYTF TGTGCCAGTATGCAGGGGGGGGGTGGCTACACCTTC
- TRBJ2-7 once TRBV3-1/TRBV3-2 CASSQGVTLNEQYF TGTGCCAGCAGCCAAGGGGTGACCCTAAACGAGCAGTACTTC
- TRBJ2-3 - TRBV5-1 CASSLGAVGGTDTQYF TGCGCCAGCAGCTTGGGGGCGGTCGGGGGTACAGATACGCAGTATTTT
- TRBJ2-2 - TRBV19 CASSIIGELFF TGTGCCAGTAGTATCATCGGGGAGCTGTTTTTT
- TRBJ2-7 - TRBV7-9 CASSLRGSYEQYF TGTGCCAGCAGCTTACGAGGTTCCTACGAGCAGTACTTC
TRBD2 TRBJ2-1 - TRBV16 CASSQSPAGGGQFF TGTGCCAGCAGCCAATCCCCAGCGGGGGGTGGGCAGTTCTTC
TRBD2 TRBJ2-1 - TRBV7-6 CASSPSRAGAYNEQFF TGTGCCAGCAGCCCCTCGCGAGCGGGAGCCTACAATGAGCAGTTCTTC
- TRBJ1-1 - TRBV6-5 CASSYSRITEAFF TGTGCCAGCAGTTACTCGAGAATCACTGAAGCTTTCTTT
TRBD2 TRBJ2-3 once TRBV6-4 CASSDTGTSGKDTQYF TGTGCCAGCAGTGACACTGGGACTAGCGGGAAGGATACGCAGTATTTT
TRBD1 TRBJ2-7 - TRBV6-6 CASSYGTGAYEQYF TGTGCCAGCAGTTACGGGACAGGGGCCTACGAGCAGTACTTC
- TRBJ1-1 - TRBV19 CASSPRTGQRNTEAFF TGTGCCAGTAGTCCCCGAACTGGACAGAGGAACACTGAAGCTTTCTTT
- TRBJ2-1 - TRBV19 CASSPAQPGNEQFF TGTGCCAGTAGTCCCGCACAGCCTGGGAATGAGCAGTTCTTC
- TRBJ1-1 - TRBV7-9 CASSLSNTEAFF TGTGCCAGCAGCTTATCGAACACTGAAGCTTTCTTT
TRBD2 TRBJ2-5 - TRBV6-4 CASSTRPGLGPYYF TGTGCCAGCAGTACCCGACCGGGACTAGGACCATATTACTTC
- TRBJ2-7 - TRBV5-6 CASSSRAPYEQYF TGTGCCAGCAGCTCGCGAGCGCCCTACGAGCAGTACTTC
- TRBJ2-2 few TRBV9 CASSKSTGELFF TGTGCCAGCAGCAAATCCACCGGGGAGCTGTTTTTT
TRBD1 TRBJ2-3 - TRBV7-9 CASSWDRRKSTDTQYF TGTGCCAGCAGCTGGGACAGAAGAAAAAGCACAGATACGCAGTATTTT
- TRBJ2-3 - TRBV28 CASSPPEDTQYF TGTGCCAGCAGCCCCCCAGAAGATACGCAGTATTTT
- TRBJ2-7 - TRBV29-1 CSGLTGPTYEQYF TGCAGCGGTTTGACAGGACCGACCTACGAGCAGTACTTC